This T cell receptor (beta chain) was found in a study of blood T cell repertoires in COVID-19. TCRdb's copy holds only in-frame clones and misses some; the assay was immunoSEQ multiplex PCR. The table shows about 55,000 clones, with more than 70% occurring only once. The specimen sequenced was peripheral blood. This sequence was found in a man in his sixties with active COVID-19.

The CDR3 protein is CASSLGWSRGRGETQYF. The CDR3 coding sequence is TGTGCCAGCAGCTTAGGGTGGTCTAGGGGGAGAGGAGAGACCCAGTACTTC. V usage is TRBV7-3 and J usage is TRBJ2-5, with D tentatively TRBD1 (6 bases). Germline values: CDR1 SGHTA, CDR2 FQGTGA. CDR3 length: 17 amino acids. Trimming cost V 2 bases and J 4 bases, with 20 bases left between them. Full variable domain (missing parts from reference TRBV7-3 and TRBJ2-5): GAGVSQTPSNKVTEKGKYVELRCDPISGHTALYWYRQSLGQGPEFLIYFQGTGAADDSGLPNDRFFAVRPEGSVSTLKIQRTERGDSAVYLCASSLGWSRGRGETQYFGPGTRLLVL.